Listed below are T cell receptor beta chains from one sample, sequenced in a study of CD8+ T cells in alopecia areata. Produced via immunoSEQ multiplex PCR; TCRdb's table is partial and in-frame only. The sample yields 80,000 or so clones, approximately 66% seen once. Sequenced material: CD8+ T cells sorted from blood, taken at week 24, from a patient treated with tofacitinib. These receptors originate from a human donor with alopecia areata. The CDR3 runs from the conserved cysteine through the conserved F or W. A D gene is named only where the DNA matches it firmly. Clone size appears in some rows only: once, few, many, or a class for an expanded clone.

D	size	V	J	CDR3	DNA
.	.	TRBV5-1	TRBJ1-5	CASSLELNQPQHF	TGCGCCAGCAGCTTGGAGCTCAATCAGCCCCAGCATTTT
.	few	TRBV4-1	TRBJ1-1	CASAFREYTEAFF	TGCGCCAGCGCCTTCAGGGAGTACACTGAAGCTTTCTTT
TRBD2	.	TRBV30	TRBJ2-1	CASDSGINGNEQFF	TGTGCCTCCGATAGCGGGATCAATGGGAATGAGCAGTTCTTC
.	few	TRBV7-2	TRBJ2-7	CASSLVRPPYEQYF	TGTGCCAGCAGCTTAGTGAGACCGCCCTACGAGCAGTACTTC
.	.	TRBV29-1	TRBJ1-1	CSVDPTLGHTEAFF	TGCAGCGTCGACCCCACCTTGGGGCACACTGAAGCTTTCTTT
.	few	TRBV4-3	TRBJ2-5	CASSQDIGLETQYF	TGCGCCAGCAGCCAAGATATCGGTTTGGAGACCCAGTACTTC
TRBD1	.	TRBV9	TRBJ1-1	CASSVGDRVYDTEAFF	TGTGCCAGCAGCGTAGGGGACAGGGTTTACGACACTGAAGCTTTCTTT
.	.	TRBV27	TRBJ1-1	CASKFQGSTEAFF	TGTGCCAGCAAGTTCCAGGGGTCCACTGAAGCTTTCTTT
TRBD2	.	TRBV27	TRBJ2-5	CASRSSGTSGKTQYF	TGTGCCAGCAGAAGCTCCGGGACTAGCGGGAAGACCCAGTACTTC
TRBD1	.	TRBV15	TRBJ2-3	CATSSDRVLDTQYF	TGTGCCACCAGCAGCGACAGGGTGCTAGATACGCAGTATTTT
.	.	TRBV27	TRBJ1-2	CASSLSGGGYTF	TGTGCCAGCAGTCTTTCCGGCGGTGGCTACACCTTC
TRBD2	few	TRBV7-2	TRBJ2-3	CASSLEAGGDTDTQYF	TGTGCCAGCAGCTTAGAGGCGGGGGGGGACACAGATACGCAGTATTTT
TRBD2	.	TRBV7-2	TRBJ2-1	CASSLGLAGDYNEQFF	TGTGCCAGCAGCCTCGGACTAGCGGGGGACTACAATGAGCAGTTCTTC
.	few	TRBV9	TRBJ2-3	CASSAQRGDTQYF	TGTGCCAGCAGCGCTCAAAGAGGGGATACGCAGTATTTT
.	.	TRBV6-5	TRBJ2-7	CASSFDGTGEQYF	TGTGCCAGCAGTTTTGACGGGACCGGCGAGCAGTACTTC
TRBD1	.	TRBV6-6	TRBJ1-1	CASSMGTGSNTEAFF	TGTGCCAGCAGTATGGGGACAGGATCTAACACTGAAGCTTTCTTT
.	once	TRBV7-9	TRBJ1-6	CASSLDLVRTLHF	TGTGCCAGCAGCTTAGATTTGGTGAGAACCCTCCACTTT
.	few	TRBV7-9	TRBJ2-1	CASSPRDKSYNEQFF	TGTGCCAGCAGCCCGCGGGACAAATCTTACAATGAGCAGTTCTTC
.	.	TRBV7-9	TRBJ2-2	CASSSETGELFF	TGTGCCAGCAGCTCAGAAACCGGGGAGCTGTTTTTT
.	few	TRBV6-5	TRBJ2-5	CASSAGTPETQYF	TGTGCCAGCAGTGCCGGGACACCAGAGACCCAGTACTTC
TRBD1	.	TRBV29-1	TRBJ1-1	CSVTPGQGSDTEAFF	TGCAGCGTCACTCCCGGACAGGGCAGCGACACTGAAGCTTTCTTT
TRBD2	once	TRBV11-2	TRBJ2-1	CASSPGTSGGRYNEQFF	TGTGCCAGCAGCCCTGGGACTAGCGGGGGGCGCTACAATGAGCAGTTCTTC
TRBD2	.	TRBV5-1	TRBJ2-5	CASSLVGGSGETQYF	TGCGCCAGCAGCTTGGTCGGCGGGAGCGGGGAGACCCAGTACTTC
TRBD2	once	TRBV25-1	TRBJ2-1	CASSDGTSGMDNEQFF	TGTGCCAGCAGTGATGGGACTAGCGGGATGGACAATGAGCAGTTCTTC
.	.	TRBV7-9	TRBJ2-7	CTSEGLSSYEQYF	TGTACCTCCGAGGGCCTGAGCTCCTACGAGCAGTACTTC
.	once	TRBV7-9	TRBJ2-7	CASSSDFYEQYF	TGTGCCAGCAGCTCGGACTTCTACGAGCAGTACTTC
.	.	TRBV27	TRBJ1-1	CASSFYPMNTEAFF	TGTGCCAGCAGTTTTTACCCCATGAACACTGAAGCTTTCTTT
TRBD1	few	TRBV4-1	TRBJ1-1	CASLGQTNTEAFF	TGCGCCAGCTTGGGACAGACGAACACTGAAGCTTTCTTT
TRBD2	.	TRBV29-1	TRBJ2-3	CSVVAGVSDTQYF	TGCAGCGTTGTAGCGGGAGTGTCAGATACGCAGTATTTT
TRBD1	.	TRBV29-1	TRBJ2-7	CSVGGGTGGHEQYF	TGCAGCGTTGGAGGTGGGACAGGGGGCCACGAGCAGTACTTC
.	few	TRBV2	TRBJ1-2	CASSQGATEYGYTF	TGTGCCAGCAGTCAAGGGGCGACAGAATATGGCTACACCTTC
TRBD1	.	TRBV6-1	TRBJ1-2	CASSETGAYGYTF	TGTGCCAGCAGTGAGACAGGGGCCTATGGCTACACCTTC
TRBD1	few	TRBV7-9	TRBJ1-1	CASSGDRGFVGTEAFF	TGTGCCAGCAGCGGAGACAGGGGGTTCGTCGGCACTGAAGCTTTCTTT
TRBD2	.	TRBV28	TRBJ2-7	CASSPLSGIRTYEQYF	TGTGCCAGCAGTCCTCTCAGCGGGATAAGAACCTACGAGCAGTACTTC
.	.	TRBV6-5	TRBJ1-2	CASSSTGQGRVGYTF	TGTGCCAGCAGTTCCACCGGGCAGGGGAGGGTTGGCTACACCTTC
.	few	TRBV7-2	TRBJ2-5	CASSPDSQETQYF	TGTGCCAGCAGCCCGGACAGTCAAGAGACCCAGTACTTC
TRBD1	.	TRBV29-1	TRBJ2-7	CSVSQGVGYEQYF	TGCAGCGTCTCTCAGGGGGTTGGCTACGAGCAGTACTTC
.	.	TRBV4-1	TRBJ2-1	CASSQDKGNEQFF	TGCGCCAGCAGCCAAGACAAGGGAAATGAGCAGTTCTTC
.	few	TRBV7-9	TRBJ2-3	CASSFRGGGTDTQYF	TGTGCCAGCAGCTTCCGTGGCGGAGGCACAGATACGCAGTATTTT
.	.	TRBV5-4	TRBJ1-2	CASSLDTQGWHRGYTF	TGTGCCAGCAGCTTGGACACCCAGGGTTGGCATCGTGGCTACACCTTC
TRBD2	few	TRBV6-1	TRBJ2-3	CASRSGLAGTDTQYF	TGTGCCAGCAGATCAGGACTAGCGGGCACAGATACGCAGTATTTT
.	.	TRBV7-9	TRBJ2-5	CASSSSRAEGSPQETQYF	TGTGCCAGCAGCTCATCAAGGGCGGAAGGTTCCCCTCAAGAGACCCAGTACTTC
.	.	TRBV29-1	TRBJ2-1	CSVESSVTYNEQFF	TGCAGCGTTGAGAGTAGCGTTACCTACAATGAGCAGTTCTTC
TRBD2	.	TRBV6-5	TRBJ2-1	CASSYSRIGGYNEQFF	TGTGCCAGCAGTTACTCGAGGATCGGGGGGTACAATGAGCAGTTCTTC
TRBD2	.	TRBV28	TRBJ2-7	CASSSLAGVTDEQYF	TGTGCCAGCAGTTCCTTAGCGGGAGTGACCGACGAGCAGTACTTC
TRBD2	.	TRBV2	TRBJ2-1	CASSPSGGIYNEQFF	TGTGCCAGCAGTCCTAGCGGGGGGATCTACAATGAGCAGTTCTTC
TRBD2	.	TRBV7-9	TRBJ2-1	CASSLGPAGVYNEQFF	TGTGCCAGCAGCTTAGGGCCAGCGGGGGTCTACAATGAGCAGTTCTTC
TRBD2	.	TRBV4-1	TRBJ2-2	CASSHGGGAGGELFF	TGCGCCAGCAGCCACGGCGGGGGGGCCGGCGGGGAGCTGTTTTTT
TRBD1	few	TRBV19	TRBJ2-7	CASSIMTGGSYEQYF	TGTGCCAGTAGTATCATGACAGGGGGATCCTACGAGCAGTACTTC
.	.	TRBV27	TRBJ1-4	CASSYFPATNEKLFF	TGTGCCAGCAGTTACTTTCCTGCAACTAATGAAAAACTGTTTTTT
TRBD1	few	TRBV9	TRBJ1-2	CASSVDNPTGLNYGYTF	TGTGCCAGCAGCGTAGATAACCCGACAGGGCTCAACTATGGCTACACCTTC
.	.	TRBV27	TRBJ2-7	CASSYAQAYEQYF	TGTGCCAGCAGTTATGCCCAGGCCTACGAGCAGTACTTC
TRBD2	few	TRBV7-2	TRBJ2-3	CASRTLGLAGGRTDTQYF	TGTGCCAGCAGAACCCTGGGACTAGCGGGGGGGCGGACAGATACGCAGTATTTT
TRBD2	once	TRBV5-1	TRBJ2-1	CASSFASGVHNEQFF	TGCGCCAGCAGCTTCGCTAGCGGGGTCCACAATGAGCAGTTCTTC